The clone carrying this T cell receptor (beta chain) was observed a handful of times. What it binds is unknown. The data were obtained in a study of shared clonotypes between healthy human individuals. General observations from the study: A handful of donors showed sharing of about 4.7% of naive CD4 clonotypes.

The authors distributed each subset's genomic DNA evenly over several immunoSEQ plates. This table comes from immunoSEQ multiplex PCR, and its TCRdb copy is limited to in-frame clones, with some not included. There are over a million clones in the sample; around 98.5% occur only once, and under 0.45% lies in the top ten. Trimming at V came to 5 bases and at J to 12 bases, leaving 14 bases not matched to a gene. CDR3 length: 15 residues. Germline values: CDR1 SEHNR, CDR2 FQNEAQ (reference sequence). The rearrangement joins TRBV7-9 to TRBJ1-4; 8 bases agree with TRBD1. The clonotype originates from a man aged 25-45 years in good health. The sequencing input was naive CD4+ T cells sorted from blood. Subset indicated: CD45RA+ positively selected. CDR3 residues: CASSPGDRPGEELFF. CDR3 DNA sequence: TGTGCCAGCAGCCCCGGGGACAGGCCGGGCGAAGAACTGTTTTTT.